One and the same sample provided the 11 T cell receptor beta chains below, sequenced in a study of Ad26.COV2.S vaccination and SARS-CoV-2 variants. Stated treatment: roughly 19 received Ad26.COV2.S at low or high dose, single or two shots; about 5 received placebo; per-sample allocation not given. Vaccine and placebo recipients were sampled on day 63 after the first injection. The assay was immunoSEQ multiplex PCR, and TCRdb's table has in-frame clones only and misses some. The table shows more than 300,000 clones, with about 87% occurring only once. The sample was peripheral blood, taken in a trial of Ad26.COV2.S vaccine versus placebo. Receptors originate from a person aged 18 to 59 who received the Ad26.COV2.S COVID-19 vaccine or a placebo.

The chain carries TRBV18 and TRBJ2-7; D possibly corresponds to TRBD2 (5 bases). Germline V gene data show CDR1 as KGHSH and CDR2 as LQKENI. The CDR3 covers 16 residues. Trimming cost V 2 bases and J 0 bases, with 14 bases left between them. This chain's CDR3 is CASSPDNGLSSYEQYF. As DNA, the CDR3 is TGTGCCAGCTCACCAGATAACGGACTCAGCTCCTACGAGCAGTACTTC.

The chain uses TRBV5-1 and TRBJ2-3, with 11 positions matching TRBD2. J gave up 2 bases and V 4 bases, and 6 bases lay outside the gene matches. The CDR3 covers 16 residues. CDR1 SGHRS and CDR2 YFSETQ come from the germline V gene. The CDR3 protein is CASSKGLADITDTQYF. CDR3 DNA: TGCGCCAGCAGCAAGGGACTAGCGGATATCACAGATACGCAGTATTTT.

V usage is TRBV28 and J usage is TRBJ2-1; TRBD1 matches at 9 bases. V lost 7 bases, J lost 5 bases, and 12 bases stayed unmatched. Germline CDR1 is MDHEN and CDR2 is SYDVKM. The CDR3 extends over 16 amino acids. The CDR3 spells CASNPSRGTGNNEQFF. In DNA, the CDR3 is TGTGCCAGCAACCCATCACGGGGGACAGGGAACAATGAGCAGTTCTTC.

Written as DNA, the CDR3 is TGCAGCGTTCAGAAGGGGACCCAAGACTCTGGAAACACCATATATTTT. Protein product: CSVQKGTQDSGNTIYF. The J gene is TRBJ1-3, the V gene TRBV29-1, with a possible D match to TRBD1 (5 bases). The V gene's germline CDR1 is SQVTM and CDR2 ANQGSEA. The CDR3 sequence is 16 residues long. V dropped 5 bases and J dropped 0 bases, with 17 bases sitting between them.

This clone was seen a few times. V gene TRBV5-5 combines with J gene TRBJ2-4; tentatively, D is TRBD2 (6 bases). Germline CDR1 and CDR2: SGHKS and YYEKEE (reference sequence). The CDR3 spans 18 residues. V shed 4 bases and J shed 1 base, with 21 bases lying between them. Here the CDR3 DNA reads TGTGCCAGCAGCCCCACTGGCGGGGTTCGGTCCGCCAAAAACATTCAGTACTTC. Protein product: CASSPTGGVRSAKNIQYF.

This clone appeared a single time. CDR3 sequence: CASSQGWGSGNTIYF. CDR3 bases: TGTGCCAGCAGCCAAGGTTGGGGCTCTGGAAACACCATATATTTT. V gene TRBV3-1 (or the pseudogene TRBV3-2) combines with J gene TRBJ1-3; no clear D gene. Germline lookup yields CDR1 LGHDT and CDR2 YNNKEL (reference sequence). The CDR3 contains 15 residues. V lost 1 base and J lost 0, with 7 bases in between.

The gene calls are TRBV10-3 and TRBJ2-3, with a possible D match to TRBD2 (6 bases). Germline CDR1 is ENHRY and CDR2 is SYGVKD. The CDR3 is 14 amino acids. V was shortened by 4 bases and J by 0 bases, with 8 bases between the two germline ends. CDR3 in amino acids: CAISASGSTDTQYF. CDR3 in DNA: TGTGCCATCAGTGCGAGCGGGAGCACAGATACGCAGTATTTT.

This chain uses TRBV4-1 with TRBJ2-5, with 7 nucleotides matching TRBD2. CDR3 size: 17 residues. After removal of 4 bases from V and 5 bases from J, the junction contained 16 bases not matched to a gene. CDR1 is MGHRA, CDR2 YSYEKL, per germline. The CDR3 nucleotides are TGCGCCAGCAGCCTACCCGAGCGGGGTCGGTTGAAGGAGACCCAGTACTTC. Its translation: CASSLPERGRLKETQYF.

This clone was detected only once. The V gene is TRBV29-1, the J gene TRBJ2-3, with D perhaps TRBD1 (6 bases). Deletions cut 2 bases from V and 3 bases from J, with 9 bases between. Germline assignment: CDR1 SQVTM and CDR2 ANQGSEA. The CDR3 length is 13 residues. Here the CDR3 DNA reads TGCAGCGTTGAAACGCAGGGGACAGATACGCAGTATTTT. This translates into CSVETQGTDTQYF.

This clone was detected only a few times. This chain links TRBV5-4 with TRBJ2-2, with D maybe TRBD1 (5 bases). The CDR3 sequence is 15 residues long. Per germline, CDR1 SGHNT and CDR2 YYREEE (reference sequence). Deletions cut 0 bases from V and 0 bases from J, with 6 bases between. The CDR3 region is CASSLGQTNTGELFF. CDR3 sequence (DNA): TGTGCCAGCAGCTTGGGACAGACGAACACCGGGGAGCTGTTTTTT. Full variable domain (missing parts from reference TRBV5-4 and TRBJ2-2): ETGVTQSPTHLIKTRGQQVTLRCSSQSGHNTVSWYQQALGQGPQFIFQYYREEENGRGNFPPRFSGLQFPNYSSELNVNALELDDSALYLCASSLGQTNTGELFFGEGSRLTVL.

The J gene is TRBJ2-1, the V gene TRBV28; 8 nucleotides line up with TRBD2. The CDR3 totals 16 residues. CDR1 and CDR2 (germline): MDHEN, SYDVKM. The J segment lost 8 bases and the V segment lost 4 bases, leaving 13 bases of the junction unmatched. CDR3 sequence reads: CASSSHGGESHYEQFF. For the CDR3, the DNA is TGTGCCAGCAGTTCCCACGGGGGGGAGAGTCACTATGAGCAGTTCTTC.